This T cell receptor (beta chain) stems from a study of shared clonotypes between healthy human individuals (dated by TCRdb to 2019 to 2021). About the study as a whole: The cohort comprised a couple of women and a few men aged 18 to 49 years. To estimate repertoire size and how much clonotype sharing occurs between individuals, the study deeply sequenced the blood TCR repertoires of about five healthy adults. Libraries were prepared and TCR repertoires were sequenced by different laboratories using diverse techniques, in order to increase sequencing depth and limit assay-specific biases. Per donor, leukapheresis produced somewhere between about 0.8 and 9 billion PBMCs.

The donors were healthy, HIV-negative adults with no recently reported acute infections or vaccinations. All donors were Caucasian adults living in Nashville, Tennessee, USA. In the unsorted samples, roughly 90 million PBMCs were counted, and genomic DNA was extracted using the QIAamp DNA Blood Mini kit. Blood was collected by leukapheresis, and PBMCs were isolated by Ficoll-Histopaque density gradient centrifugation and then cryopreserved in liquid nitrogen vapor phase. Study-wide conclusions, independent of this receptor: Pairwise subsampling indicated that sequencing depth was expected to affect the degree of clonotype sharing among donors. Because the study included a small number of donors, the genetic and exposure-history diversity represented was limited. Only blood was sampled, and tissue TCR repertoires likely differ from those in blood.

In regard to this clone: Its target antigen remains unknown. Per-base qualities were not stored, and no clone one base away is much larger.

Using the deep immunoSEQ assay, multiplex PCR amplified TCR CDR3 regions from genomic DNA. Genomic DNA extracted from each cell subset was distributed evenly over all wells of several immunoSEQ 96-well plates, and each plate served as one replicate. For unsorted PBMC, each replicate PCR was loaded with roughly 330 ng genomic DNA, equivalent to about 33,000 T cell genomes. Unsorted PBMC genomic DNA was sequenced across ten immunoSEQ deep assay plates. Purified libraries were quantified with a Qubit 3.0 fluorometer, sized on a Bioanalyzer 2100, and re-quantified with the KAPA Library Quantification kit. Each immunoSEQ 96-well plate was sequenced on its own single-read 150-cycle Illumina NextSeq 550 flow cell. For the original study's pipeline: Because only junctional sequences without quality scores were contained in the immunoSEQ output, filtering matching that applied to full-length reads could not be performed. Sequences were annotated with PyIR, a Python wrapper for IgBLAST v1.9, and V/J genes and CDR3 were assigned using IMGT germline references. Reads were filtered out if the reads had weak V/J assignments (E-value above 1e-6), no CDR3, stop codons, out-of-frame junctions, or ambiguous translated residues. V3J clonotypes were defined by identical inferred V gene, J gene, and CDR3 amino acid sequence. Percentage overlap between repertoires was calculated by dividing the number of shared unique clonotypes by the size of the smaller repertoire. Repertoire richness was assessed with RTK rarefaction, the Chao1 estimator, and Recon v2.1 estimates of unobserved clonotypes. The clones in this table, taken by TCRdb from immuneACCESS, are in-frame only. Not every clone is retained; where verified, under half of the shortfall comes from an unresolved V gene, and the cause of the rest is unknown. V and J calls and clone size are given by that table; D and trimming were obtained from the DNA. The sample has hundreds of thousands of clones on record, around 77% of them singletons. The ten largest clones represent about 11% of the sample.

The TCR originated in a woman aged 40 to 49 in good health. Some clones in this sample may be carry-over from other donors' samples. The sequencing sample was made of PBMCs.

CDR3 sequence: CASSEGPGTDTQYF. The nucleotide sequence is given as TGTGCCAGCAGCGAGGGTCCCGGCACAGATACGCAGTATTTT. The chain couples TRBV9 to TRBJ2-3, with no confidently assigned D gene. From cysteine to phenylalanine, the CDR3 is 14 amino acids long. Just the 42-base CDR3 DNA is kept, in frame starting at base 1. The germline V gene provides CDR1 SGDLS and CDR2 YYNGEE. V gives up 3 bases and J gives up 1 base, and the segment between their germline ends measures 9 bases. The entire variable domain, with the stretches around the CDR3 drawn from the reference TRBV9 and TRBJ2-3 proteins, is DSGVTQTPKHLITATGQRVTLRCSPRSGDLSVYWYQQSLDQGLQFLIQYYNGEERAKGNILERFSAQQFPDLHSELNLSSLELGDSALYFCASSEGPGTDTQYFGPGTRLTVL.